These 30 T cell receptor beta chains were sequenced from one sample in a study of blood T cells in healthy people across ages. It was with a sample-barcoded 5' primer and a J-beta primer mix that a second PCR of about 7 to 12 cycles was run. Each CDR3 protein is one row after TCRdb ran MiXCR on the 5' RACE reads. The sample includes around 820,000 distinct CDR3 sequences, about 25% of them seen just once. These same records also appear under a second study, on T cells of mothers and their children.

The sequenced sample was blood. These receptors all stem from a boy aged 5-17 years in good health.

CDR3 sequence (DNA): TGTGCCAGCAGCCCAAGAATAGATTACGAGCAGTACTTC. This sequence encodes CASSPRIDYEQYF. This sequence joins TRBV7-2 and TRBJ2-1; unclear D gene. The J call may be wrong; the DNA end is better matched by TRBJ2-7. Germline CDR1 is SGHTA and CDR2 is FQGNSA. CDR3 length: 13 amino acids.

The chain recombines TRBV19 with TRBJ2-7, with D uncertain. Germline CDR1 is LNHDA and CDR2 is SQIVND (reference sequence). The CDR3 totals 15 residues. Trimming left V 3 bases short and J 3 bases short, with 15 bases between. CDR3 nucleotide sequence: TGTGCCAGTAGTATCGGCACCTCCGAGGTCTACGAGCAGTACTTC. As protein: CASSIGTSEVYEQYF.

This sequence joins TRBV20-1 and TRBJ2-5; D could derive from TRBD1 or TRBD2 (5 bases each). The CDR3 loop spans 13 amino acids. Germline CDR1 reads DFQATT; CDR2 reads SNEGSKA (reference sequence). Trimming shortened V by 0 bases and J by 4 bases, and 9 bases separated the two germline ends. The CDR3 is CSAREGPTETQYF. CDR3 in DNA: TGCAGTGCTAGAGAGGGACCAACAGAGACCCAGTACTTC.

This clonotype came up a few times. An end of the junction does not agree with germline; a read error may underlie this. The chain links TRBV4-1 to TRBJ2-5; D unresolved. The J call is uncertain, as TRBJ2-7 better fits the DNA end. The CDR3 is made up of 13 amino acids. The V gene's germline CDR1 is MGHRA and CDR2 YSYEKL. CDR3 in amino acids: CVSSPPVPYEQYF. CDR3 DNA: TGCGTCAGCAGCCCACCGGTTCCATACGAGCAGTACTTC.

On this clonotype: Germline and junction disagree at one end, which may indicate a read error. The CDR3 reads CASSYRPNTETFF. In nucleotides, the CDR3 is TGTGCCAGCAGTTACCGCCCGAACACTGAAACTTTCTTT. V gene TRBV6-2 or TRBV6-3 combines with J gene TRBJ1-1; D uncertain. Germline lookup yields CDR1 MNHEY and CDR2 SVGEGT. The CDR3 totals 13 residues.

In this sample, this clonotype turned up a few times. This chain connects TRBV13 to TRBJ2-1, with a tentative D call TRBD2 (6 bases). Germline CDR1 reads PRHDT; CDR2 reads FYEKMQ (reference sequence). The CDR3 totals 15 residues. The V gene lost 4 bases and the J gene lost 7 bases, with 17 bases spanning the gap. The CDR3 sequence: CASSSPGTYGNEQFF. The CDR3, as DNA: TGTGCCAGCAGCTCCCCGGGGACTTACGGGAATGAGCAGTTCTTC.

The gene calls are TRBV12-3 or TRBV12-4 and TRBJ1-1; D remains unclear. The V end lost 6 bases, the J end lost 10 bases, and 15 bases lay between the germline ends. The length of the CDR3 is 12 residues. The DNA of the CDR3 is TGTGCCAGCAGCATGGACCGGGCCGGAGCTTTCTTT. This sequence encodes CASSMDRAGAFF.

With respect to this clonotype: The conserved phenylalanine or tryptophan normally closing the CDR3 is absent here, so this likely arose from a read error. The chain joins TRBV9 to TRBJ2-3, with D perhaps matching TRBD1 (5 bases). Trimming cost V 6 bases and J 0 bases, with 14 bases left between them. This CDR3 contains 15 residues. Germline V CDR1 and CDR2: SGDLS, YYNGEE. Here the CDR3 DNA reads TGTGCCAGCACCCCGGACACCCGTAGCACAGATACGCAGTATCTT. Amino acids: CASTPDTRSTDTQYL.

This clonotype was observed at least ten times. The CDR3 here is CASSRTFQETQYF. DNA of the CDR3: TGTGCCAGCAGTAGGACTTTCCAAGAGACCCAGTACTTC. This sequence joins TRBV6-2 or TRBV6-3 and TRBJ2-5; D possibly corresponds to TRBD2 (5 bases). The CDR3 runs 13 residues. Looked up from germline, CDR1 is MNHEY and CDR2 is SVGEGT. With 5 bases removed from V and 1 base from J, the gap between germline ends came to 8 bases.

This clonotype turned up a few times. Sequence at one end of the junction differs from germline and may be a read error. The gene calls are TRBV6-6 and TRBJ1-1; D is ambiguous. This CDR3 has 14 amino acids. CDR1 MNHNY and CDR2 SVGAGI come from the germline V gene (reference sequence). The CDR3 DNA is TGTGCTAGCAGTTACGCGGCGGAGTGGACTGAAGCTTTCTTT. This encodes CASSYAAEWTEAFF.

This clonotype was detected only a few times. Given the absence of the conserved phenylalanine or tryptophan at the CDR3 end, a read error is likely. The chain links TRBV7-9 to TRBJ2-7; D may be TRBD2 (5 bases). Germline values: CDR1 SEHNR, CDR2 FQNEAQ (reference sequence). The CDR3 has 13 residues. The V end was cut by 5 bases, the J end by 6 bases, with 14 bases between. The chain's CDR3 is CASSKEARGEQYL. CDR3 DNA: TGTGCCAGCAGCAAAGAGGCCCGGGGCGAGCAGTACCTC.

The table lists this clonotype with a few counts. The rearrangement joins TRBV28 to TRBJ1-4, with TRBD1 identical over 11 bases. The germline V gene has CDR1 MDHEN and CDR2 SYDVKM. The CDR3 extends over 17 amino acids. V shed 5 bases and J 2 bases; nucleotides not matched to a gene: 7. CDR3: CASSHPGQGGTNEKLFF. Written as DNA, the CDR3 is TGTGCCAGCAGTCATCCGGGACAGGGGGGCACTAATGAAAAACTGTTTTTT.

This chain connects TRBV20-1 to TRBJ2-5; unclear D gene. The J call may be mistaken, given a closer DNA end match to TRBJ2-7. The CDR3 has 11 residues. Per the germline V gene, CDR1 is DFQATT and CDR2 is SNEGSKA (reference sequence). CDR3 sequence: CSARRQNEQYF. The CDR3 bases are TGCAGTGCTAGACGGCAGAACGAGCAGTACTTC.

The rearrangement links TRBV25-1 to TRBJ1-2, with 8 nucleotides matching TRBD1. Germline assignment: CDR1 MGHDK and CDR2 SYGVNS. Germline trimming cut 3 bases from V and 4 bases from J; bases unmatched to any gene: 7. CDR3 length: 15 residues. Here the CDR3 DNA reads TGTGCCAGCAGTGATCCGACAGGGGTCTCCTATGGCTACACCTTC. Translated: CASSDPTGVSYGYTF.

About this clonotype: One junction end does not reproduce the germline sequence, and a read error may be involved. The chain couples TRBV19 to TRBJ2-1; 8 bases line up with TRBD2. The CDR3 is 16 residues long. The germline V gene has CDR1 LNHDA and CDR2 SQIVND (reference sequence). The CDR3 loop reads CASSLLAASSYNERFF. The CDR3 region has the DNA TGTGCCAGTAGTTTACTAGCGGCCTCCTCCTACAATGAGCGGTTCTTC.

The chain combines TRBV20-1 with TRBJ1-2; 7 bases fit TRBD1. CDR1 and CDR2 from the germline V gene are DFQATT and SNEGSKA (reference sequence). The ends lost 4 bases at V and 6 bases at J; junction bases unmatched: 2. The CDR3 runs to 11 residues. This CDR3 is CSATGGNGYTF. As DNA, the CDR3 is TGCAGTGCTACAGGGGGTAATGGCTACACCTTC.

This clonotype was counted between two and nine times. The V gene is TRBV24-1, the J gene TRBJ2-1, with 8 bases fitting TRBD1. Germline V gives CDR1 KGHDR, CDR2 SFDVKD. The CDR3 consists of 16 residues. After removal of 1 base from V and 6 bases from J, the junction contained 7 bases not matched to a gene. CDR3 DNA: TGTGCCACCAGTGATTTACAGGGGGGAGGCGTCAATGAGCAGTTCTTC. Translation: CATSDLQGGGVNEQFF.

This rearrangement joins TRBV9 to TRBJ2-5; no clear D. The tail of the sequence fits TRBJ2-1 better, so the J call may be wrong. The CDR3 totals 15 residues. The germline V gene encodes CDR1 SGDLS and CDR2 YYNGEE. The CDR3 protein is CASSVGVGNYNEQFF. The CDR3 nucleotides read TGTGCCAGCAGCGTAGGGGTAGGGAACTACAATGAGCAGTTCTTC.

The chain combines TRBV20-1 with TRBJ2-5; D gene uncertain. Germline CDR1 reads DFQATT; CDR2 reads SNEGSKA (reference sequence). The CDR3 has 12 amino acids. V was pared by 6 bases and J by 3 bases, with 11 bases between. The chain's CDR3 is CSANWVKETQYF. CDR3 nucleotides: TGCAGTGCGAATTGGGTTAAAGAGACCCAGTACTTC.

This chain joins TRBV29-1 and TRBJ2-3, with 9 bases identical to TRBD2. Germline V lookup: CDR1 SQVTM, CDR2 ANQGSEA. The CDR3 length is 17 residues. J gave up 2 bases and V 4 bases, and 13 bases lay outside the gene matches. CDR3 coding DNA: TGCAGCGTTGCAGGGAGTGGGAGCGGGGGGCACACAGATACGCAGTATTTT. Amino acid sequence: CSVAGSGSGGHTDTQYF.

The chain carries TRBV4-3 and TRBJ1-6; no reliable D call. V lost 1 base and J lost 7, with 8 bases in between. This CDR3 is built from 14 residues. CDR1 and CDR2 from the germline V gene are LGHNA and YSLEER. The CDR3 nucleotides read TGCGCCAGCAGCCAAGCTGTCACGAATTCACCCCTCCACTTT. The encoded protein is CASSQAVTNSPLHF.

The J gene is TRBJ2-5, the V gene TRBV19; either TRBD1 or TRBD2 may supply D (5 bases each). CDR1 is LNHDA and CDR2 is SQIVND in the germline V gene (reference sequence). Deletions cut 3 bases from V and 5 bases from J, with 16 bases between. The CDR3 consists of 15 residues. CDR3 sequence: CASSISAGRGETQYF. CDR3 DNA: TGTGCCAGTAGTATCTCGGCAGGTCGGGGCGAGACCCAGTACTTC.

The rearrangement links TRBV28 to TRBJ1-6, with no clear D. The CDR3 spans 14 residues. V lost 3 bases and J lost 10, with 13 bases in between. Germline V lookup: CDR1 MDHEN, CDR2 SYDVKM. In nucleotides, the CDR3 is TGTGCCAGCAGTTTTAGGAGAAGCAGGTCACCCCTCCACTTT. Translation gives CASSFRRSRSPLHF.

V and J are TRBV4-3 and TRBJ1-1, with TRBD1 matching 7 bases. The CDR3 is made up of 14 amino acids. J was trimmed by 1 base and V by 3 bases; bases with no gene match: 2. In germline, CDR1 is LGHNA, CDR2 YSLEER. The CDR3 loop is CASSQDRQNTEAFF. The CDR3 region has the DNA TGCGCCAGCAGCCAGGACAGGCAGAACACTGAAGCTTTCTTT.

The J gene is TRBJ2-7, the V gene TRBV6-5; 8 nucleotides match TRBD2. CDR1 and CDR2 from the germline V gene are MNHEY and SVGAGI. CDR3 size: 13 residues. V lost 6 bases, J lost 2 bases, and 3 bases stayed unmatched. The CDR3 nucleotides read TGTGCCAGCAGAATAGCGGGGACCTACGAGCAGTACTTC. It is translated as CASRIAGTYEQYF.

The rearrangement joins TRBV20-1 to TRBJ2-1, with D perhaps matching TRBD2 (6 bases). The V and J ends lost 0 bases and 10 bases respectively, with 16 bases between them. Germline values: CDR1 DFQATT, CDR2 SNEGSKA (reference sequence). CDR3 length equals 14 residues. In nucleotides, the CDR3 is TGCAGTGCTAGAGATCGGACCGACCGGGGGGAGCAGTTCTTC. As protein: CSARDRTDRGEQFF.

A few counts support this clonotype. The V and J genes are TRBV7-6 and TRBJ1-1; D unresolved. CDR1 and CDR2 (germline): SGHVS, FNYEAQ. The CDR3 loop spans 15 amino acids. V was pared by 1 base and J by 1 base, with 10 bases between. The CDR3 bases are TGTGCCAGCAGCTTAGATCCCAGCCAGAACACTGAAGCTTTCTTT. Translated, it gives CASSLDPSQNTEAFF.

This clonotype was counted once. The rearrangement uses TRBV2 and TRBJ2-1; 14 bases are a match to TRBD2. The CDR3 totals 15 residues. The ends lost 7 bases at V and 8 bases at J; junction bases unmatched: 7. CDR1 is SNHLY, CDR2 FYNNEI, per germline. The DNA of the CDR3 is TGTGCCAGCACTCGAGAGGGACTAGCGGGAGATGAGCAGTTCTTC. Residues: CASTREGLAGDEQFF.

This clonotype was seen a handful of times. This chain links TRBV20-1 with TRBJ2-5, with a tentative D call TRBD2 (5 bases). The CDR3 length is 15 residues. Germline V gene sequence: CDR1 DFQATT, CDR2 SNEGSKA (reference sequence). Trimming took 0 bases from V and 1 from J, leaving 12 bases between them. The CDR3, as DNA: TGCAGTGCTAGAGATTGGGGAGAGGGCCAAGAGACCCAGTACTTC. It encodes CSARDWGEGQETQYF.

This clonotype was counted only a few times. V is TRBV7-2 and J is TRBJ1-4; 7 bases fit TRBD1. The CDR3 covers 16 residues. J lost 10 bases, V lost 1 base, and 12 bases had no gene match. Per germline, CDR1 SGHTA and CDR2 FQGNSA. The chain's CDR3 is CASSLGMWQGGRKLFF. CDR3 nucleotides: TGTGCCAGCAGCTTAGGGATGTGGCAGGGGGGGCGAAAACTGTTTTTT.